The rows below give T cell receptor beta chains drawn from one sample of a study of control samples from healthy donors and cancer patients. The data were produced by immunoSEQ multiplex PCR, yet TCRdb's version contains in-frame clones alone and is incomplete. The repertoire holds around 100,000 clones, about 89% seen once, with about 20% in the top ten. Source material: PBMCs. The receptors were gathered from a man in his fifties or sixties with lung cancer. Both conserved end residues are part of each CDR3. A D gene is named only where the DNA matches it firmly. Clone size is not always given. Where it is, it says once, few, many or a class for expanded clones.

V gene	J gene	clone size	D gene	CDR3 protein	CDR3 DNA
TRBV29-1	TRBJ1-2	.	.	CSVESGVWGYTF	TGCAGCGTTGAGTCGGGGGTGTGGGGCTACACCTTC
TRBV9	TRBJ2-5	.	.	CASSVAPGAVETQYF	TGTGCCAGCAGCGTAGCCCCAGGGGCTGTAGAGACCCAGTACTTC
TRBV6-5	TRBJ2-5	.	.	CASSYLEDGEETQYF	TGTGCCAGCAGTTACTTAGAAGATGGGGAAGAGACCCAGTACTTC
TRBV18	TRBJ1-4	.	.	CASSPAMVATNEKLFF	TGTGCCAGCTCACCAGCGATGGTAGCAACTAATGAAAAACTGTTTTTT
TRBV3-1/TRBV3-2	TRBJ1-6	.	TRBD1	CASRFGQGESPLHF	TGTGCCAGCAGATTCGGACAGGGTGAATCACCCCTCCACTTT
TRBV7-9	TRBJ1-3	.	.	CASSQTGSGNTIYF	TGTGCCAGCAGCCAGACAGGCTCTGGAAACACCATATATTTT
TRBV30	TRBJ1-1	.	.	CAWSPGPLGTEAFF	TGTGCCTGGAGTCCCGGGCCCCTGGGGACTGAAGCTTTCTTT
TRBV3-1/TRBV3-2	TRBJ1-1	.	TRBD1	CASSQVRTGNTEAFF	TGTGCCAGCAGCCAAGTTAGGACAGGGAACACTGAAGCTTTCTTT
TRBV7-3	TRBJ2-2	.	.	CASSPRTLNTGELFF	TGTGCCAGCAGCCCTCGGACGCTCAACACCGGGGAGCTGTTTTTT
TRBV2	TRBJ2-3	.	TRBD2	CASRGLSTDTQYF	TGTGCCAGCAGGGGACTAAGCACAGATACGCAGTATTTT
TRBV7-2	TRBJ2-5	.	.	CASSLRGGLLETQYF	TGTGCCAGCAGCTTAAGGGGAGGTTTGTTAGAGACCCAGTACTTC
TRBV19	TRBJ1-5	once	TRBD1	CASSIGGGDQPQHF	TGTGCCAGTAGTATAGGAGGGGGCGATCAGCCCCAGCATTTT
TRBV18	TRBJ1-6	few	TRBD1	CASSPDRGNSPLHF	TGTGCCAGCTCACCCGACAGGGGTAATTCACCCCTCCACTTT
TRBV4-2	TRBJ2-1	once	.	CASSQGLRSRGAEQFF	TGTGCCAGCAGCCAAGGCCTGAGGTCCCGGGGCGCTGAGCAGTTCTTC
TRBV12-3/TRBV12-4	TRBJ1-2	once	.	CASSLLEDYGYTF	TGTGCCAGCAGTCTCCTCGAAGACTATGGCTACACCTTC